This T cell receptor (beta chain) was recorded in a study of T-cell reconstitution after alpha-beta-depleted transplantation in children. The authors prepared the TCRbeta library with unique molecular identifiers. Using its own MiXCR run on the PCR reads, TCRdb lists one record per CDR3 protein. The sample holds about 400,000 distinct CDR3 sequences; around 21% are singletons and the top ten take over 3.5%. This CDR3 has 14 residues. With 8 bases clipped from V and 5 bases from J, the junction kept 7 bases outside the gene matches. From germline, CDR1 is SGHVS and CDR2 FNYEAQ. This clonotype was picked up a small number of times.

The clonotype was recovered from a human donor who donated a stem cell graft to a child with acute myeloid leukemia. The input for sequencing was PBMCs from the stem cell graft donor, taken from the stem cell graft. V and J are TRBV7-6 and TRBJ2-2; TRBD1 matches at 8 bases. The CDR3 nucleotides are TGTGCCAGCCAGGACCGACAGGGGACCGGGGAGCTGTTTTTT. Translation gives CASQDRQGTGELFF.